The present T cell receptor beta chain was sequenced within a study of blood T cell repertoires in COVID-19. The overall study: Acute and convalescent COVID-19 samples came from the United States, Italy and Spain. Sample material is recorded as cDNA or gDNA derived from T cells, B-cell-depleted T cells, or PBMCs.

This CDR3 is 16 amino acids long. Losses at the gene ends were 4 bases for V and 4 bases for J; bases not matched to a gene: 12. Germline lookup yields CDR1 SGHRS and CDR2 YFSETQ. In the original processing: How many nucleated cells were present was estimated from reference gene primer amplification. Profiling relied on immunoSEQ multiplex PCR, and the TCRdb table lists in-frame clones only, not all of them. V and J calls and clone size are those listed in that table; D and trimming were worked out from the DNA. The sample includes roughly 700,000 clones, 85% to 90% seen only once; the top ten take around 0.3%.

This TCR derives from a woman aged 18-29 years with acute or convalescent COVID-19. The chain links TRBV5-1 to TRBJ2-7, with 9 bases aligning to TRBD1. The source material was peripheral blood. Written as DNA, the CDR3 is TGCGCCAGCAGCCAAGGAGGGACAGGGACGCTTTACGAGCAGTACTTC. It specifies CASSQGGTGTLYEQYF.